The 9 T cell receptor beta chains in this list originate from one sample, sequenced in a study of blood T cell repertoires in COVID-19. The data were produced by immunoSEQ multiplex PCR, yet TCRdb's version contains in-frame clones alone and is incomplete. This table has fewer than 400,000 clones, approximately 89% appearing once. The sequenced sample was PBMCs or T cells enriched from blood (not recorded which). The origin of the receptors is a woman aged 25 to 39 who had recovered from COVID-19.

The chain combines TRBV7-2 with TRBJ1-2; D gene ambiguous. The ends were cut back, 1 base at V and 1 base at J, with 13 bases in the middle. Germline V CDR1 and CDR2: SGHTA, FQGNSA. This CDR3 contains 16 residues. DNA of the CDR3: TGTGCCAGCAGCTTAGGCCGCAGTAACCTTAACTATGGCTACACCTTC. It translates to CASSLGRSNLNYGYTF. Filled out from reference TRBV7-2 and TRBJ1-2, the complete variable domain reads GAGVSQSPSNKVTEKGKDVELRCDPISGHTALYWYRQSLGQGLEFLIYFQGNSAPDKSGLPSDRFSAERTGGSVSTLTIQRTQQEDSAVYLCASSLGRSNLNYGYTFGSGTRLTVV.

The chain combines TRBV19 with TRBJ1-2; D unclear. Germline CDR1 and CDR2: LNHDA and SQIVND (reference sequence). The CDR3 length is 14 residues. V was cut by 10 bases and J by 2 bases, with 17 bases left in between. The CDR3 DNA sequence: TGTGCCATCACCGCCGCGTCGGGAAACTATGGCTACACCTTC. This sequence encodes CAITAASGNYGYTF.

The CDR3 region has the DNA TGCGCCAGCAGCCAAGGGCAAGCGGGGGGCCTGTCTCGCAATGAGCAGTTCTTC. This encodes CASSQGQAGGLSRNEQFF. The rearrangement uses TRBV4-1 and TRBJ2-1, with 9 bases lining up with TRBD2. This CDR3 spans 18 amino acids. V was pared by 1 base and J by 6 bases, with 13 bases of the junction left unmatched. Germline CDR1 reads MGHRA; CDR2 reads YSYEKL.

The table lists this clone with a count of one. The rearrangement joins TRBV19 to TRBJ2-2, with 10 bases aligning to TRBD2. CDR1 LNHDA and CDR2 SQIVND come from the germline V gene (reference sequence). The CDR3 has 18 residues. V dropped 1 base and J dropped 5; count of bases not matched to a gene: 10. CDR3 nucleotides: TGTGCCAGTAGTATAGGGCCTAGCGGGAGCGTCGGGACCGGGGAGCTGTTTTTT. Translating it yields CASSIGPSGSVGTGELFF.

A word on this clone: Other DNA sequences of this sample code for an identical CDR3. V is TRBV12-5 and J is TRBJ1-5, with a weak D call TRBD1 (6 bases). Germline loops: CDR1 LGHNT, CDR2 FRNRAP. The CDR3 consists of 14 residues. V was trimmed by 2 bases and J by 2 bases, leaving 7 bases between them. Here the CDR3 reads CASGLSGGNQPQHF. CDR3 sequence (DNA): TGTGCTAGTGGTTTGTCAGGGGGCAATCAGCCCCAGCATTTT.

The V gene is TRBV29-1, the J gene TRBJ2-7; TRBD2 matches 15 bases. The CDR3 length is 15 residues. Germline-derived CDR1 and CDR2 are SQVTM and ANQGSEA. The junction had 1 base not matched to a gene; V was cut back by 0 bases and J by 4 bases. The CDR3 loop reads CSVEDGTSGRYEQYF. The CDR3, as DNA: TGCAGCGTTGAAGACGGGACTAGCGGGAGGTACGAGCAGTACTTC.

The rearrangement joins TRBV14 to TRBJ2-6; 9 bases are a match to TRBD2. CDR3 length equals 16 residues. J gave up 2 bases and V 4 bases, and 3 bases lay outside the gene matches. Per germline, CDR1 SGHDN and CDR2 FVKESK. The CDR3 region is CASSRGGDPGANVLTF. CDR3 coding DNA: TGTGCCAGCAGCCGCGGGGGGGACCCTGGGGCCAACGTCCTGACTTTC.

This clone occurred once. V and J are TRBV5-1 and TRBJ2-2; D gene uncertain. The germline V and J ends were trimmed by 4 bases and 7 bases, with 11 bases remaining between them. Germline V gene lookup returns CDR1 SGHRS and CDR2 YFSETQ. The CDR3 contains 13 residues. The chain's CDR3 is CASSPAVGGELFF. The CDR3 bases are TGCGCCAGCAGCCCGGCGGTGGGCGGGGAGCTGTTTTTT.

The CDR3 DNA follows: TGTGCTAGTGGTTTGAGACTAGAAGAGACCCAGTACTTC. Translating gives CASGLRLEETQYF. The chain carries TRBV12-5 and TRBJ2-5; tentatively, D is TRBD2 (6 bases). The V gene lost 2 bases and the J gene lost 3 bases, with 7 bases spanning the gap. CDR3 length equals 13 residues. The germline V gene has CDR1 LGHNT and CDR2 FRNRAP.